These 21 T cell receptor beta chains originate from one sample sequenced in a study of OX40 agonist ivuxolimab in advanced cancers. Repertoires were generated with immunoSEQ multiplex PCR, while TCRdb's copy carries only in-frame clones and drops some. The table lists 76,000 or so clones, 80% to 90% of them singletons, with approximately 5% in the top ten. The sequenced sample was CD4+ or CD8+ T cells sorted from blood, obtained in a trial of the OX40 agonist ivuxolimab. The receptors come from an adult with an advanced solid tumor such as melanoma, head and neck, liver or kidney cancer.

The CDR3 is CAISDPGSSYEQYF. The CDR3 DNA is TGTGCCATCAGTGACCCGGGGTCCTCCTACGAGCAGTACTTC. The chain carries TRBV10-3 and TRBJ2-7; TRBD2 is a possible D gene (5 bases). Trimming took 3 bases from V and 0 from J, leaving 9 bases between them. The CDR3 spans 14 residues. Germline V lookup: CDR1 ENHRY, CDR2 SYGVKD.

The V gene is TRBV7-2, the J gene TRBJ2-3; 7 nucleotides align to TRBD2. J gave up 2 bases and V 5 bases, and 10 bases lay outside the gene matches. The CDR3 extends over 16 amino acids. Germline CDR1 is SGHTA and CDR2 is FQGNSA. In nucleotides, the CDR3 is TGTGCCAGCAGCCTCAGGGCGGGAGCTCTCACAGATACGCAGTATTTT. Protein: CASSLRAGALTDTQYF. Drawing the rest from reference TRBV7-2 and TRBJ2-3, the complete variable domain is GAGVSQSPSNKVTEKGKDVELRCDPISGHTALYWYRQSLGQGLEFLIYFQGNSAPDKSGLPSDRFSAERTGGSVSTLTIQRTQQEDSAVYLCASSLRAGALTDTQYFGPGTRLTVL.

This chain links TRBV19 with TRBJ1-1; 9 positions agree with TRBD1. There are 14 residues in the CDR3. CDR1 and CDR2 (germline): LNHDA, SQIVND (reference sequence). With V trimmed by 6 bases and J by 4 bases, 6 bases remained unmatched. The CDR3 loop reads CASRNRGLVTEAFF. The DNA for the CDR3 is TGTGCCAGTAGAAACAGGGGGCTGGTCACTGAAGCTTTCTTT.

The V gene is TRBV19, the J gene TRBJ2-7, with D perhaps matching TRBD2 (5 bases). Germline CDR1 and CDR2: LNHDA and SQIVND (reference sequence). V shed 2 bases and J shed 1 base, with 9 bases lying between them. The CDR3 totals 14 residues. CDR3 in DNA: TGTGCCAGTAGTATAAGACGGGGATCCTACGAGCAGTACTTC. Its translation is CASSIRRGSYEQYF.

The J gene is TRBJ1-1, the V gene TRBV2; no firm D call. Trimming removed 6 bases from V and 10 bases from J, with 9 bases in between. The CDR3 is 10 residues long. Germline V lookup: CDR1 SNHLY, CDR2 FYNNEI. CDR3 nucleotide sequence: TGTGCCAGCAGGATTCGGTTAGCTTTCTTT. Amino acids: CASRIRLAFF.

The chain employs TRBV4-2 and TRBJ1-1, with TRBD1 matching 8 bases. The CDR3 has 14 residues. V lost 0 bases and J lost 7; bases outside the gene matches: 4. Germline CDR1 reads LGHNA; CDR2 reads YNFKEQ. CDR3 bases: TGTGCCAGCAGCCAAGATCCAGGACAGGGTGAAGCTTTCTTT. This codes for CASSQDPGQGEAFF.

The CDR3 DNA is TGTGCCAGCAGTTACTCGAAGTCGGGTCAGCCCCAGCATTTT. It is translated as CASSYSKSGQPQHF. The chain uses TRBV6-5 and TRBJ1-5; D unresolved. V was trimmed by 0 bases and J by 6 bases, leaving 9 bases between them. Germline CDR1 reads MNHEY; CDR2 reads SVGAGI. The CDR3 contains 14 residues.

J is TRBJ1-4 and V is TRBV5-8, with a weak D call TRBD1 (5 bases). V was cut by 0 bases and J by 2 bases, with 5 bases left in between. The length of the CDR3 is 14 residues. The germline CDR1 and CDR2 sequences are SGHTS and YDEGEE. CDR3 DNA sequence: TGTGCCAGCAGCTTGGGGGGGACTAATGAAAAACTGTTTTTT. Translating it yields CASSLGGTNEKLFF. The variable domain in full, completed from reference TRBV5-8 and TRBJ1-4, reads EAGVTQSPTHLIKTRGQQATLRCSPISGHTSVYWYQQALGLGLQFLLWYDEGEERNRGNFPPRFSGRQFPNYSSELNVNALELEDSALYLCASSLGGTNEKLFFGSGTQLSVL.

The V call is TRBV9, the J call TRBJ2-6, with unresolved D. Trimming removed 3 bases from V and 0 bases from J, with 13 bases in between. The germline V gene has CDR1 SGDLS and CDR2 YYNGEE. This CDR3 comprises 17 residues. CDR3 nucleotides: TGTGCCAGCAGCGCCATCCCCACAGACTCTGGGGCCAACGTCCTGACTTTC. Its translation is CASSAIPTDSGANVLTF.

The V and J genes are TRBV6-5 and TRBJ1-1, with TRBD1 as a possible D gene (5 bases). The CDR3 totals 14 residues. Trimming pared 5 bases from V and 4 bases from J, leaving 14 bases between. Germline loops: CDR1 MNHEY, CDR2 SVGAGI. CDR3 amino acids: CASSHTRAATEAFF. The CDR3 DNA is TGTGCCAGCAGTCATACCAGGGCGGCCACTGAAGCTTTCTTT.

The chain carries TRBV5-4 and TRBJ2-7; the D gene could be TRBD1 or TRBD2 (5 bases each). Per germline, CDR1 SGHNT and CDR2 YYREEE (reference sequence). V lost 0 bases to trimming and J lost 5 bases, with 27 bases between them. The CDR3 totals 19 residues. The CDR3 here is CASSLAVGRAWGEVDEQYF. CDR3 in DNA: TGTGCCAGCAGCTTGGCCGTTGGCAGGGCGTGGGGAGAGGTAGACGAGCAGTACTTC.

V and J are TRBV28 and TRBJ2-1, with 10 nucleotides matching TRBD2. The CDR3 spans 19 residues. The junction had 17 bases not matched to a gene; V was cut back by 5 bases and J by 4 bases. Germline CDR1 is MDHEN and CDR2 is SYDVKM. The CDR3 loop reads CASSPPPSASGGTYNEQFF. CDR3 coding DNA: TGTGCCAGCAGTCCCCCCCCGTCGGCTAGCGGGGGTACATACAATGAGCAGTTCTTC.

The chain uses TRBV7-9 and TRBJ2-5, with 8 positions matching TRBD2. This CDR3 contains 14 residues. Per germline, CDR1 SEHNR and CDR2 FQNEAQ (reference sequence). Germline trimming cut 3 bases from V and 2 bases from J; bases unmatched to any gene: 2. Here the CDR3 reads CASSFPGGQETQYF. Here the CDR3 DNA reads TGTGCCAGCAGCTTTCCGGGAGGGCAAGAGACCCAGTACTTC.

The chain carries TRBV5-1 and TRBJ1-1; tentatively, D is TRBD1 (6 bases). Germline V CDR1 and CDR2: SGHRS, YFSETQ. The CDR3 is made up of 13 amino acids. V lost 4 bases, J lost 10 bases, and 17 bases lay in between. The CDR3 protein is CASSEQGGLLAFF. For the CDR3, the DNA is TGCGCCAGCAGCGAACAGGGAGGGTTATTAGCTTTCTTT.

The CDR3 reads CASGSSRGLSYEQYF. The CDR3 DNA reads TGTGCTAGTGGTTCCTCCCGGGGACTATCCTACGAGCAGTACTTC. The chain carries TRBV12-5 and TRBJ2-7; TRBD2 agrees at 7 bases. Trimming at V came to 4 bases and at J to 1 base, leaving 7 bases not matched to a gene. Per the germline V gene, CDR1 is LGHNT and CDR2 is FRNRAP. The CDR3 length is 15 residues.

The chain uses TRBV28 and TRBJ2-2; no definite D call. The CDR3 loop spans 14 amino acids. Trimming removed 4 bases from V and 1 base from J, with 7 bases in between. The germline CDR1 and CDR2 sequences are MDHEN and SYDVKM. The CDR3 sequence: CASSYTQNTGELFF. The CDR3 region has the DNA TGTGCCAGCAGTTATACACAGAACACCGGGGAGCTGTTTTTT.

V gene TRBV2 combines with J gene TRBJ1-2; no clear D gene. The germline V and J ends were trimmed by 9 bases and 3 bases, with 14 bases remaining between them. Germline CDR1 is SNHLY and CDR2 is FYNNEI. CDR3 size: 13 residues. The CDR3 region has the DNA TGTGCCAGAGACGCTCAGGTTGACTATGGCTACACCTTC. Encoded protein: CARDAQVDYGYTF. Using reference TRBV2 and TRBJ1-2 for the parts outside the CDR3, the full variable domain is EPEVTQTPSHQVTQMGQEVILRCVPISNHLYFYWYRQILGQKVEFLVSFYNNEISEKSEIFDDQFSVERPDGSNFTLKIRSTKLEDSAMYFCARDAQVDYGYTFGSGTRLTVV.

The chain is built from TRBV7-9 and TRBJ2-2, with D possibly TRBD2 on 7 matching bases. V was pared by 4 bases and J by 6 bases, with 15 bases between. Germline CDR1 SEHNR, CDR2 FQNEAQ (reference sequence). This CDR3 has 15 residues. CDR3 protein: CASSSVGGGAGELFF. CDR3 coding DNA: TGTGCCAGCAGCTCCGTAGGGGGGGGAGCCGGGGAGCTGTTTTTT.

The V and J genes are TRBV11-2 and TRBJ2-1, with 7 bases identical to TRBD1. Germline CDR1 and CDR2: SGHAT and FQNNGV. The CDR3 length is 15 residues. The V and J ends lost 4 bases and 12 bases, in that order; junction bases with no gene match: 15. CDR3 residues: CASSWGQSTGVGQFF. DNA for the CDR3: TGTGCCAGCAGCTGGGGACAGAGTACGGGCGTAGGGCAGTTCTTC.

This clone was detected once. The gene calls are TRBV7-6 and TRBJ2-1; the D gene is possibly TRBD2 (5 bases). Germline CDR1 reads SGHVS; CDR2 reads FNYEAQ. V shed 5 bases and J shed 8 bases, with 10 bases lying between them. The CDR3 is made up of 12 amino acids. Here the CDR3 reads CASSLIGDEQFF. The CDR3 bases are TGTGCCAGCAGCCTCATCGGGGATGAGCAGTTCTTC.

The rearrangement uses TRBV4-2 and TRBJ2-2; 8 bases map to TRBD1. The CDR3 has 14 residues. Germline-derived CDR1 and CDR2 are LGHNA and YNFKEQ. V shed 5 bases, J shed 5 bases, and the junction held 4 bases outside the gene matches. Written as DNA, the CDR3 is TGTGCCAGCAGCACGGGGACAGGAACCGGGGAGCTGTTTTTT. Translating gives CASSTGTGTGELFF.